A selection of T cell receptor beta chains follows, all from one sample in a study of Ad26.COV2.S vaccination and SARS-CoV-2 variants. Measured with immunoSEQ multiplex PCR; TCRdb has only the in-frame clones, and not every one. Seen here are about 420,000 clones, around 87% observed once, and the top ten hold 3.6%. Sequencing used peripheral blood, obtained in a trial of Ad26.COV2.S vaccine versus placebo. Receptor source: a person aged 18-65 years who received the Ad26.COV2.S COVID-19 vaccine or a placebo. Both conserved end residues are part of each CDR3. A D gene is named only where the DNA matches it firmly. Clone size is given for some rows only: seen once, a few or many times, or a class if the clone is expanded.

v_call: TRBV12-1
clone_size: -
d_call: -
cdr3_length: 14
j_call: TRBJ1-1
cdr3_nt: TGTGCCAGCACCCCCGGACAGGGAGACACTGAAGCTTTCTTT
cdr3_aa: CASTPGQGDTEAFF

v_call: TRBV5-6
clone_size: -
d_call: -
cdr3_length: 14
j_call: TRBJ1-5
cdr3_nt: TGTGCCAGCAGCTTCTCCTATGACAATCAGCCCCAGCATTTT
cdr3_aa: CASSFSYDNQPQHF

v_call: TRBV28
clone_size: -
d_call: TRBD1
cdr3_length: 13
j_call: TRBJ1-1
cdr3_nt: TGTGCCAGCAGTTTAAGGGACAGGAGTGAAGCTTTCTTT
cdr3_aa: CASSLRDRSEAFF

v_call: TRBV19
clone_size: -
d_call: -
cdr3_length: 15
j_call: TRBJ2-6
cdr3_nt: TGTGCCAGTAGTATAGGGCTCTCTGGGGCCAACGTCCTGACTTTC
cdr3_aa: CASSIGLSGANVLTF

v_call: TRBV10-3
clone_size: -
d_call: -
cdr3_length: 13
j_call: TRBJ1-5
cdr3_nt: TGTGCCATCAGGCCCGCCGAAAATCAGCCCCAGCATTTT
cdr3_aa: CAIRPAENQPQHF

v_call: TRBV10-3
clone_size: -
d_call: TRBD1
cdr3_length: 17
j_call: TRBJ2-7
cdr3_nt: TGTGCCATCAGTGAGTCCAGGTGGCAGGGGGTCTCCTACGAGCAGTACTTC
cdr3_aa: CAISESRWQGVSYEQYF

v_call: TRBV6-2/TRBV6-3
clone_size: -
d_call: -
cdr3_length: 16
j_call: TRBJ2-7
cdr3_nt: TGTGCCAGCAGTTTTTTCCGCAGGGACAACTCCTACGAGCAGTACTTC
cdr3_aa: CASSFFRRDNSYEQYF

v_call: TRBV5-4
clone_size: -
d_call: -
cdr3_length: 12
j_call: TRBJ1-1
cdr3_nt: TGTGCCAGCAGCTTGGTTACGGAAGAAGCTTTCTTT
cdr3_aa: CASSLVTEEAFF

v_call: TRBV7-9
clone_size: -
d_call: TRBD1
cdr3_length: 16
j_call: TRBJ2-5
cdr3_nt: TGTGCCAGCAGCCCCTCCGGGACAGCTATGGGAGAGACCCAGTACTTC
cdr3_aa: CASSPSGTAMGETQYF

v_call: TRBV3-1/TRBV3-2
clone_size: -
d_call: TRBD2
cdr3_length: 11
j_call: TRBJ2-5
cdr3_nt: TGTGCCAGCAGCCAAGGGGGGGGCCAGTACTTC
cdr3_aa: CASSQGGGQYF

v_call: TRBV5-4
clone_size: -
d_call: -
cdr3_length: 15
j_call: TRBJ2-1
cdr3_nt: TGTGCCAGCAGCTTGAGGGACGGGAACTACAATGAGCAGTTCTTC
cdr3_aa: CASSLRDGNYNEQFF

v_call: TRBV30
clone_size: once
d_call: TRBD1
cdr3_length: 13
j_call: TRBJ1-5
cdr3_nt: TGTGCCTGGAGTGGACAGGGTGGTCAGCCCCAGCATTTT
cdr3_aa: CAWSGQGGQPQHF

v_call: TRBV27
clone_size: -
d_call: -
cdr3_length: 11
j_call: TRBJ2-3
cdr3_nt: TGTGCCAGCACCTCCACAGATACGCAGTATTTT
cdr3_aa: CASTSTDTQYF

v_call: TRBV4-3
clone_size: -
d_call: -
cdr3_length: 15
j_call: TRBJ2-7
cdr3_nt: TGCGCCAGCAGCCCTGGTTTGGGACAAATACCCGAGCAGTACTTC
cdr3_aa: CASSPGLGQIPEQYF

v_call: TRBV21-1
clone_size: -
d_call: -
cdr3_length: 16
j_call: TRBJ2-1
cdr3_nt: TGTGCCAGCAGCCGAAGCCTGGGACAGGGTGACAATGAGCAGTTCTTC
cdr3_aa: CASSRSLGQGDNEQFF

v_call: TRBV28
clone_size: -
d_call: -
cdr3_length: 16
j_call: TRBJ2-7
cdr3_nt: TGTGCCAGCAGTTCCAGTCTAAGGACGGGCACCTACGAGCAGTACTTC
cdr3_aa: CASSSSLRTGTYEQYF

v_call: TRBV7-9
clone_size: once
d_call: -
cdr3_length: 11
j_call: TRBJ2-3
cdr3_nt: TGTGCCAGCAAGGGGGCAGATACGCAGTATTTT
cdr3_aa: CASKGADTQYF

v_call: TRBV20-1
clone_size: -
d_call: -
cdr3_length: 13
j_call: TRBJ1-1
cdr3_nt: TGCAGTGCTAGTGCAGATAGGAACACTGAAGCTTTCTTT
cdr3_aa: CSASADRNTEAFF

v_call: TRBV18
clone_size: few
d_call: TRBD1
cdr3_length: 14
j_call: TRBJ1-5
cdr3_nt: TGTGCCAGCTCACCTGGGACAGGGTCTCAGCCCCAGCATTTT
cdr3_aa: CASSPGTGSQPQHF

v_call: TRBV7-2
clone_size: -
d_call: -
cdr3_length: 15
j_call: TRBJ1-2
cdr3_nt: TGTGCCAGCAGCTTAGGAGGGGGGGGAGACTATGGCTACACCTTC
cdr3_aa: CASSLGGGGDYGYTF

v_call: TRBV5-6
clone_size: -
d_call: -
cdr3_length: 15
j_call: TRBJ2-1
cdr3_nt: TGTGCCAGCAGCTTGGCCCCTAGCTCCTACAATGAGCAGTTCTTC
cdr3_aa: CASSLAPSSYNEQFF

v_call: TRBV2
clone_size: -
d_call: -
cdr3_length: 14
j_call: TRBJ2-3
cdr3_nt: TGTGCCAGCAGGGAGGGGCCTAGCACAGATACGCAGTATTTT
cdr3_aa: CASREGPSTDTQYF

v_call: TRBV2
clone_size: -
d_call: TRBD1
cdr3_length: 14
j_call: TRBJ2-7
cdr3_nt: TGTGCCAGCAGTCAGACAGGGGGCTCCTACGAGCAGTACTTC
cdr3_aa: CASSQTGGSYEQYF

v_call: TRBV3-1/TRBV3-2
clone_size: -
d_call: -
cdr3_length: 14
j_call: TRBJ1-2
cdr3_nt: TGTGCCAGCAGCCAAGTTTCCAGGGTTGGGGGCTACACCTTC
cdr3_aa: CASSQVSRVGGYTF

v_call: TRBV11-2
clone_size: -
d_call: -
cdr3_length: 17
j_call: TRBJ1-1
cdr3_nt: TGTGCCAGCAGCTTAGATGTGGGGTCTTGGGGGAACACTGAAGCTTTCTTT
cdr3_aa: CASSLDVGSWGNTEAFF

v_call: TRBV4-2
clone_size: -
d_call: TRBD2
cdr3_length: 16
j_call: TRBJ2-7
cdr3_nt: TGTGCCAGCAGCCAGGCACGGACTAGCGGGGGGATCAAGCAGTACTTC
cdr3_aa: CASSQARTSGGIKQYF

v_call: TRBV19
clone_size: -
d_call: TRBD1
cdr3_length: 15
j_call: TRBJ2-2
cdr3_nt: TGTGCCAGTAGTTTCGGACAGGGGGCACCCGGGGAGCTGTTTTTT
cdr3_aa: CASSFGQGAPGELFF

v_call: TRBV19
clone_size: -
d_call: -
cdr3_length: 15
j_call: TRBJ2-3
cdr3_nt: TGTGCCAGTAGATCGGGGATCCATAGCACAGATACGCAGTATTTT
cdr3_aa: CASRSGIHSTDTQYF

v_call: TRBV18
clone_size: once
d_call: -
cdr3_length: 12
j_call: TRBJ2-7
cdr3_nt: TGTGCTAGCTCACTTCAGGACAGAGAGCAGTACTTC
cdr3_aa: CASSLQDREQYF